Presented here are 19 T cell receptor beta chains from one specimen sequenced in a study of CXCR3-negative and CXCR3-positive naive CD8 T cells. Whole-study results and caveats: Greater hydrophobicity was found in TRB CDR3s of CXCR3-positive naive cells than of CXCR3-negative naive cells.

No antigens are known for them. UMI-tagged TRB cDNA libraries were built via 5' RACE. Using the 5' RACE reads, TCRdb records one entry per CDR3 protein without DNA. Its listing shows some 150,000 distinct CDR3 sequences. The sequenced material came from naive CXCR3+ CD8+ T cells from blood. Subset noted: CD45RO-CCR7+CD27+CD95- naive CD8+ T cells expressing CXCR3 (TNR3+). The receptors shown here come from a human donor in good health. Some clones in this sample may be carry-over from other donors' samples.

The V and J genes are TRBV5-1 and TRBJ2-3; without DNA, the TCRdb call of TRBD2 cannot be checked. The CDR3 runs 17 residues. Per germline, CDR1 SGHRS and CDR2 YFSETQ. The CDR3 sequence: CASSLGLAGGPTDTQYF.

The chain has TRBV14 and TRBJ2-2. The CDR3 loop spans 16 amino acids. Germline CDR1 and CDR2: SGHDN and FVKESK. The CDR3 region is CASSRRTTPSTGELFF.

CDR3 protein: CASSQDPGQQETQYF. The chain has TRBV4-1 and TRBJ2-5; the D call from TCRdb, TRBD1, cannot be confirmed without DNA. Germline-derived CDR1 and CDR2 are MGHRA and YSYEKL. The CDR3 consists of 15 residues.

The V gene is TRBV5-5, the J gene TRBJ2-3; the D call of TRBD1 rests on TCRdb alone, since no DNA is present to check it. Germline CDR1 and CDR2: SGHKS and YYEKEE (reference sequence). The CDR3 length is 17 residues. The CDR3 region is CASSLLPGQGSTDTQYF.

V and J are TRBV7-8 and TRBJ2-5; the TCRdb D gene call, TRBD1, has no DNA to confirm it. Germline CDR1 is SGHVS and CDR2 is FQNEAQ. This CDR3 is built from 16 residues. Here the CDR3 reads CASSLVALGDQETQYF.

The chain recombines TRBV7-3 with TRBJ2-5; TCRdb indicates TRBD2, and absent DNA this call remains unverified. This CDR3 spans 15 amino acids. Germline values: CDR1 SGHTA, CDR2 FQGTGA. The CDR3 region is CASSLSAGPRETQYF. Drawing the rest from reference TRBV7-3 and TRBJ2-5, the complete variable domain is GAGVSQTPSNKVTEKGKYVELRCDPISGHTALYWYRQSLGQGPEFLIYFQGTGAADDSGLPNDRFFAVRPEGSVSTLKIQRTERGDSAVYLCASSLSAGPRETQYFGPGTRLLVL.

The chain has TRBV5-4 and TRBJ2-7; the D call from TCRdb, TRBD1, cannot be confirmed without DNA. This CDR3 comprises 17 residues. Germline CDR1 is SGHNT and CDR2 is YYREEE (reference sequence). CDR3 protein: CASSVYGPGPFPYEQYF.

This chain's CDR3 is CASSYSTGTDTQYF. The rearrangement uses TRBV6-5 and TRBJ2-3. Looked up from germline, CDR1 is MNHEY and CDR2 is SVGAGI. CDR3 size: 14 residues.

CDR3 loop: CSARGRRASYEQYF. The J gene is TRBJ2-7, the V gene TRBV20-1. The CDR3 runs 14 residues. Germline assignment: CDR1 DFQATT and CDR2 SNEGSKA (reference sequence).

The genes are TRBV15 and TRBJ1-2; TCRdb picks TRBD1, but there is no DNA to check that call. Looked up from germline, CDR1 is LNHNV and CDR2 is YYDKDF (reference sequence). This CDR3 is built from 16 residues. CDR3 in amino acids: CATSREPPTAGTGYTF.

The gene calls are TRBV28 and TRBJ2-5; TCRdb's D call of TRBD1 is untestable without DNA. From germline, CDR1 is MDHEN and CDR2 SYDVKM. The CDR3 covers 15 residues. CDR3 sequence reads: CASEIGTGPQETQYF.

This chain joins TRBV7-9 and TRBJ2-7; the D call of TRBD1 rests on TCRdb alone, since no DNA is present to check it. The CDR3 is 16 amino acids. CDR1 and CDR2 from the germline V gene are SEHNR and FQNEAQ (reference sequence). The CDR3 loop reads CASSHPGQGSSYEQYF. The whole variable domain, filled in from reference TRBV7-9 and TRBJ2-7, reads DTGVSQNPRHKITKRGQNVTFRCDPISEHNRLYWYRQTLGQGPEFLTYFQNEAQLEKSRLLSDRFSAERPKGSFSTLEIQRTEQGDSAMYLCASSHPGQGSSYEQYFGPGTRLTVT.

The genes are TRBV28 and TRBJ2-1; TCRdb gives TRBD1 as the D gene, but with no DNA this cannot be confirmed. Germline-derived CDR1 and CDR2 are MDHEN and SYDVKM. This CDR3 contains 16 residues. The CDR3 sequence is CASSWATGQAQNEQFF.

The chain is built from TRBV7-9 and TRBJ2-7; the TCRdb call, TRBD1, lacks DNA for checking. Germline lookup yields CDR1 SEHNR and CDR2 FQNEAQ (reference sequence). This CDR3 comprises 14 residues. CDR3 in amino acids: CASNLQGESYEQYF.

The CDR3 region is CASSYSSQRKYSEQYF. The gene calls are TRBV6-5 and TRBJ2-7. CDR3 size: 16 residues. CDR1 is MNHEY, CDR2 SVGAGI, per germline.

The chain has TRBV7-3 and TRBJ2-1; the TCRdb D gene call, TRBD1, has no DNA to confirm it. The CDR3 is made up of 15 amino acids. CDR1 is SGHTA, CDR2 FQGTGA, per germline. CDR3 residues: CASSFRDTVYNEQFF. Full variable domain (missing parts from reference TRBV7-3 and TRBJ2-1): GAGVSQTPSNKVTEKGKYVELRCDPISGHTALYWYRQSLGQGPEFLIYFQGTGAADDSGLPNDRFFAVRPEGSVSTLKIQRTERGDSAVYLCASSFRDTVYNEQFFGPGTRLTVL.

The chain carries TRBV12-3 or TRBV12-4 and TRBJ2-4; the TRBD1 assignment by TCRdb is unverifiable without DNA. The CDR3 covers 15 residues. CDR3 in amino acids: CASSDRGIAKNIQYF.

This sequence joins TRBV6-6 and TRBJ1-3. The CDR3 consists of 15 residues. Germline assignment: CDR1 MNHNY and CDR2 SVGAGI (reference sequence). The CDR3 loop reads CASSYLAGSGNTIYF.

The chain employs TRBV29-1 and TRBJ1-2. This CDR3 has 12 amino acids. The germline gives CDR1 SQVTM, CDR2 ANQGSEA. The chain's CDR3 is CSVPANYYGYTF.